This T cell receptor beta chain was retrieved from a study of CD8+ T cells in alopecia areata. RNA, once extracted, was reverse transcribed into cDNA for use as the sequencing template. TCRdb's copy holds only in-frame clones and misses some; the assay was immunoSEQ multiplex PCR. In the table there are about 110,000 clones, roughly 64% of which are singletons. The clonotype was recovered from a human donor in good health. Source material: CD8+ T cells sorted from blood.

The CDR3 DNA sequence: TGTGCCAGCAGCTTACGAGGATCTAGCACAGATACGCAGTATTTT. Its protein product is CASSLRGSSTDTQYF. The gene calls are TRBV7-3 and TRBJ2-3, with D hard to call. The V gene's germline CDR1 is SGHTA and CDR2 FQGTGA. This CDR3 comprises 15 residues. V shed 2 bases and J shed 0 bases, with 9 bases lying between them.